This T cell receptor beta chain was profiled in a study of T cell responses to AZD1222 COVID-19 vaccine. Trimming stripped 2 bases from V and 1 base from J, with 9 bases between. Germline loops: CDR1 KGHSH, CDR2 LQKENI. The CDR3 covers 15 residues. Libraries were prepared by immunoSEQ multiplex PCR; TCRdb keeps only in-frame clonotypes and omits some of them. The sample records about 180,000 clones, around nine tenths being singletons. The sequencing used peripheral blood, collected 28 days after the second AZD1222 dose. The rearrangement joins TRBV18 to TRBJ1-3, with D possibly being TRBD1 (5 bases). The source of this sequence is an adult who received the AZD1222 COVID-19 vaccine. CDR3 loop: CASSPSGESGNTIYF. Here the CDR3 DNA reads TGTGCCAGCTCACCATCGGGGGAATCTGGAAACACCATATATTTT.